This T cell receptor beta chain was found in a study of Graves' ophthalmopathy and Graves' hyperthyroidism. The ends lost 0 bases at V and 9 bases at J; junction bases unmatched: 1. The germline gives CDR1 ENHRY, CDR2 SYGVKD. The CDR3 has 12 amino acids. Investigators amplified TCR beta CDR3 regions from RNA transcripts. Scientists carried out first-round RT-PCR using HTBI primers and then a second-round multiplex PCR. TCRdb ran MiXCR on the multiplex PCR reads and lists one entry per CDR3 protein. Of 650,000 to 900,000 distinct CDR3 sequences in the sample, roughly 40% were seen once. Pregnant or lactating patients and those with other autoimmune diseases or uncontrolled infections were excluded. This clonotype was observed at least ten times. The antigen is not known. Study-level findings and limits: Blood shared most expanded thyroid clonotypes above 0.001 frequency.

This chain uses TRBV10-3 with TRBJ1-1, with 7 bases fitting TRBD1. Sequencing input: peripheral blood. The sequence was collected from an adult man with Graves' ophthalmopathy. Here the CDR3 reads CAISESGGQAFF. DNA of the CDR3: TGTGCCATCAGTGAGTCAGGGGGCCAAGCTTTCTTT.